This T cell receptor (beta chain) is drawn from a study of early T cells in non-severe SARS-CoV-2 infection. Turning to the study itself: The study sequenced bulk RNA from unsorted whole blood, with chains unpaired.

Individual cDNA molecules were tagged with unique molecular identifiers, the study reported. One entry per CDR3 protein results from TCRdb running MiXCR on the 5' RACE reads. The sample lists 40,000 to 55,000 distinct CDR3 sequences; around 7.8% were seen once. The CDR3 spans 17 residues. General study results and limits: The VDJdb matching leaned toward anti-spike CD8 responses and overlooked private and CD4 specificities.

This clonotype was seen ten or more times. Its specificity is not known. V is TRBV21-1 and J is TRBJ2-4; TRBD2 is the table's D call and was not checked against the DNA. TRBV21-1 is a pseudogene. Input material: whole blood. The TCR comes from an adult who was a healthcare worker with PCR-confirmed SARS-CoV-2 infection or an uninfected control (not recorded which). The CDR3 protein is CASKGVAGILAKNIQYF. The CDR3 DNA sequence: TGTGCCAGCAAAGGGGTAGCGGGGATTCTAGCCAAAAACATTCAGTACTTC.